The clone carrying this T cell receptor beta chain has ten or more counts. These data come from a study of T-cell memory formation after mild COVID-19. Looking at the study overall: TCR clustering was largely donor specific.

From germline, CDR1 is KGHSH and CDR2 LQKENI. The CDR3 sequence is 13 residues long. The V end lost 5 bases, the J end lost 6 bases, and 13 bases lay between the germline ends. 5'RACE, which relied on constant-segment primers, yielded TCR alpha and TCR beta cDNA libraries carrying sample barcodes and UMIs. One entry per CDR3 protein, called by TCRdb with MiXCR from the 5' RACE reads. The sample includes almost 35,000 distinct CDR3 sequences, around 7.7% seen only once; the top ten take just under 30%. The V gene is TRBV18, the J gene TRBJ1-1, with D perhaps matching TRBD1 (5 bases). What was sequenced was PBMCs or a T cell subset sorted from them (not recorded which). This receptor was identified in a man aged 18 to 30 who had mild COVID-19 (a few samples of this study predate the infection). Cell type and time point are not known. CDR3 sequence: CASSGRGRAEAFF. CDR3 in DNA: TGTGCCAGCTCAGGTAGGGGAAGGGCTGAAGCTTTCTTT. The full variable domain, rest sourced from reference TRBV18 and TRBJ1-1, is NAGVMQNPRHLVRRRGQEARLRCSPMKGHSHVYWYRQLPEEGLKFMVYLQKENIIDESGMPKERFSAEFPKEGPSILRIQQVVRGDSAAYFCASSGRGRAEAFFGQGTRLTVV.